Shown below are 17 T cell receptor beta chains from a single sample sequenced in a study of memory CD4+ T cells and cytomegalovirus serostatus. Only in-frame clones appear in the TCRdb table, and some are missing; sequencing was by immunoSEQ multiplex PCR. The sample includes about 48,000 clones, around 80% seen only once; the top ten take 0.78%. The sort gate was single viable CD3+CD4+CD8-CD45RO+ cells for memory CD4+ T cells. The sequencing sample was made of memory CD4+ T cells from blood. The receptors here all came from an adult in good health and CMV-seronegative.

V usage is TRBV9 and J usage is TRBJ1-3; the D is unclear. Germline V CDR1 and CDR2: SGDLS, YYNGEE. V dropped 3 bases and J dropped 1 base, with 20 bases sitting between them. CDR3 length equals 18 residues. The CDR3 region is CASSATPSEGWSGNTIYF. The CDR3 nucleotides are TGTGCCAGCAGCGCTACCCCTTCGGAGGGTTGGTCTGGAAACACCATATATTTT.

The rearrangement links TRBV28 to TRBJ1-1; 7 bases map to TRBD1. V gave up 5 bases and J gave up 12 bases; unmatched junction bases: 21. Germline CDR1 is MDHEN and CDR2 is SYDVKM. CDR3 length: 16 amino acids. CDR3 bases: TGTGCCAGCAGTGAGTCGACAGGGAATCGGGCTACGAAGCCTTTCTTT. Translation gives CASSESTGNRATKPFF. The full variable domain, rest sourced from reference TRBV28 and TRBJ1-1, is DVKVTQSSRYLVKRTGEKVFLECVQDMDHENMFWYRQDPGLGLRLIYFSYDVKMKEKGDIPEGYSVSREKKERFSLILESASTNQTSMYLCASSESTGNRATKPFFGQGTRLTVV.

V is TRBV18 and J is TRBJ2-4; no reliable D call. In germline, CDR1 is KGHSH, CDR2 LQKENI. Trimming cost V 0 bases and J 8 bases, with 11 bases left between them. The CDR3 loop spans 14 amino acids. CDR3 nucleotide sequence: TGTGCCAGCTCACCACCGACCGGGTTAGACATTCAGTACTTC. Translation: CASSPPTGLDIQYF.

This rearrangement joins TRBV19 to TRBJ2-7; the match to TRBD1 covers 7 bases. This CDR3 has 14 amino acids. J lost 0 bases, V lost 7 bases, and 6 bases had no gene match. Germline-derived CDR1 and CDR2 are LNHDA and SQIVND (reference sequence). The CDR3 coding sequence is TGTGCCAGTACCACGACAGGGAGCTCCTACGAGCAGTACTTC. As protein: CASTTTGSSYEQYF.

The gene calls are TRBV9 and TRBJ2-7, with D uncertain. The ends were cut back, 2 bases at V and 5 bases at J, with 14 bases in the middle. CDR3 length equals 14 residues. From germline, CDR1 is SGDLS and CDR2 YYNGEE. CDR3 region: CASSVLANSHEQYF. Here the CDR3 DNA reads TGTGCCAGCAGCGTCTTGGCGAACAGCCACGAGCAGTACTTC.

The chain has TRBV7-7 and TRBJ2-1, with TRBD1 matching over 7 bases. This CDR3 comprises 14 residues. V gave up 1 base and J gave up 5 bases; unmatched junction bases: 2. Germline values: CDR1 SSHAT, CDR2 FNYEAQ (reference sequence). DNA for the CDR3: TGTGCCAGCAGCTTAGACAGGGGAAACAATGAGCAGTTCTTC. This translates into CASSLDRGNNEQFF.

In its sample, this clone was seen a few times. This chain joins TRBV2 and TRBJ2-5; 9 bases match TRBD1. The germline V gene has CDR1 SNHLY and CDR2 FYNNEI. The V segment lost 1 base and the J segment 7 bases; nucleotides outside the gene matches: 4. CDR3 length equals 14 residues. Here the CDR3 DNA reads TGTGCCAGCAGTGAAGGACAGGGGGGAGGGACCCAGTACTTC. Its protein is CASSEGQGGGTQYF.

In its sample, this clone ranks as medium-sized. The V and J genes are TRBV4-2 and TRBJ1-2; weak D call: TRBD1 (5 bases). Germline V gene sequence: CDR1 LGHNA, CDR2 YNFKEQ. This CDR3 contains 14 residues. V was shortened by 0 bases and J by 4 bases, with 9 bases between the two germline ends. The CDR3 region is CASSQEGQGYGYTF. The CDR3 nucleotides are TGTGCCAGCAGCCAAGAGGGCCAGGGCTATGGCTACACCTTC.

This chain connects TRBV5-1 to TRBJ1-1, with D tentatively TRBD1 (5 bases). Trimming cost V 5 bases and J 0 bases, with 11 bases left between them. Germline V CDR1 and CDR2: SGHRS, YFSETQ. This CDR3 is built from 14 residues. The CDR3, as DNA: TGCGCCAGCAGTATAGGGGACTTGAACACTGAAGCTTTCTTT. Encoded protein: CASSIGDLNTEAFF.

The gene calls are TRBV6-5 and TRBJ2-7, with a tentative D call TRBD2 (6 bases). V lost 6 bases and J 2 bases, leaving 8 bases between the germline ends. Germline V lookup: CDR1 MNHEY, CDR2 SVGAGI. The CDR3 length is 12 residues. The CDR3 sequence is CASRRGTYEQYF. The CDR3 nucleotides are TGTGCCAGCAGGCGGGGAACCTACGAGCAGTACTTC.

This clone was picked up a small number of times. The chain has TRBV7-9 and TRBJ2-7; 9 nucleotides agree with TRBD1. The trim removed 5 bases at V and 0 bases at J, leaving 8 bases unmatched. From germline, CDR1 is SEHNR and CDR2 FQNEAQ (reference sequence). The CDR3 is 16 residues long. CDR3: CASSQWGTGLSYEQYF. In DNA form, the CDR3 reads TGTGCCAGCAGCCAGTGGGGGACAGGGCTCTCCTACGAGCAGTACTTC.

V is TRBV18 and J is TRBJ1-1; perhaps TRBD1 as D (5 bases). Germline V lookup: CDR1 KGHSH, CDR2 LQKENI. Trimming took 3 bases from V and 4 from J, leaving 12 bases between them. The CDR3 is made up of 14 amino acids. CDR3 amino acids: CASSPLSRGTEAFF. The CDR3 DNA sequence: TGTGCCAGCTCACCGCTATCGAGGGGCACTGAAGCTTTCTTT.

The chain couples TRBV30 to TRBJ2-3, with 8 bases aligning to TRBD1. CDR3 length: 13 residues. With 5 bases clipped from V and 1 base from J, the junction kept 2 bases outside the gene matches. Looked up from germline, CDR1 is GTSNPN and CDR2 is SVGIG (reference sequence). The CDR3 region has the DNA TGTGCCTGGGAACAGGGGGGCACAGATACGCAGTATTTT. Translation: CAWEQGGTDTQYF.

In its sample, this clone was seen a few times. The sample contains more than one DNA sequence encoding this CDR3. The chain carries TRBV6-5 and TRBJ2-1, with 8 bases fitting TRBD1. The CDR3 covers 15 residues. Looked up from germline, CDR1 is MNHEY and CDR2 is SVGAGI. V shed 2 bases, J shed 4 bases, and the junction held 4 bases outside the gene matches. The CDR3 loop reads CASSYRDRIYNEQFF. The CDR3 region has the DNA TGTGCCAGCAGTTACCGGGACAGGATTTACAATGAGCAGTTCTTC.

As DNA, the CDR3 is TGTGCCAGCACCGGGGACAGGCGGAACACTGAAGCTTTCTTT. Translating it yields CASTGDRRNTEAFF. This sequence joins TRBV28 and TRBJ1-1, with 8 nucleotides matching TRBD1. CDR1 is MDHEN and CDR2 is SYDVKM in the germline V gene. This CDR3 region has 14 residues. V shed 7 bases, J shed 1 base, and the junction held 5 bases outside the gene matches.

The genes are TRBV12-5 and TRBJ2-2, with 7 nucleotides matching TRBD1. CDR1 is LGHNT and CDR2 is FRNRAP in the germline V gene. The length of the CDR3 is 15 residues. V was pared by 4 bases and J by 8 bases, with 10 bases of the junction left unmatched. The CDR3 DNA follows: TGTGCTAGTGGTTCCGGGACAGCCTTCAGTGGGGAGCTGTTTTTT. This translates into CASGSGTAFSGELFF.

The chain uses TRBV9 and TRBJ1-1; tentative D call: TRBD1 (6 bases). The V gene lost 4 bases and the J gene lost 1 base, with 14 bases spanning the gap. In germline, CDR1 is SGDLS, CDR2 YYNGEE. CDR3 length equals 15 residues. The CDR3 here is CASSPSAGENTEAFF. The CDR3 coding sequence is TGTGCCAGCAGCCCTAGCGCAGGGGAGAACACTGAAGCTTTCTTT.